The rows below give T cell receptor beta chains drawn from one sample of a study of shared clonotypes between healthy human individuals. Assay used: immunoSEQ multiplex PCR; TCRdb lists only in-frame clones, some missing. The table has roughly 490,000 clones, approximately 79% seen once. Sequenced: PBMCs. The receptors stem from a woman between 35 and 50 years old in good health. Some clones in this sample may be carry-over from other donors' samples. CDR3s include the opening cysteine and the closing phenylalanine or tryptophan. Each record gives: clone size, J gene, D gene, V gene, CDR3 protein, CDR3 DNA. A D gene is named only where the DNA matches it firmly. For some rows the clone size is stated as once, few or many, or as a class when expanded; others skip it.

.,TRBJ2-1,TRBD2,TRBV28,CASSLFTSGIRDEQFF,TGTGCCAGCAGTTTATTTACTAGCGGGATTAGGGATGAGCAGTTCTTC
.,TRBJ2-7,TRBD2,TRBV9,CASSVDSGGSSYEQYF,TGTGCCAGCAGCGTAGATAGCGGGGGTAGCTCCTACGAGCAGTACTTC
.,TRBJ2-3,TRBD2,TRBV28,CASSLGVAGGTDTQYF,TGTGCCAGCAGTTTAGGGGTAGCGGGAGGCACAGATACGCAGTATTTT
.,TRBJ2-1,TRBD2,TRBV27,CASSFLASGNNEQFF,TGTGCCAGCAGTTTTTTGGCTAGCGGAAACAATGAGCAGTTCTTC
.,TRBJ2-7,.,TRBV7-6,CASSLGGSGEQYF,TGTGCCAGCAGCTTAGGGGGTTCGGGCGAGCAGTACTTC
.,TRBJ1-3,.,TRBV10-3,CAIAPGSSGNTIYF,TGTGCCATTGCCCCGGGGTCCTCTGGAAACACCATATATTTT
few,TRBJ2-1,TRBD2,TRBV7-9,CASSPRLARYNEQFF,TGTGCCAGCAGCCCCAGACTAGCGCGCTACAATGAGCAGTTCTTC
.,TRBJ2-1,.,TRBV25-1,CASRGPPSGNEQFF,TGTGCCAGTAGGGGACCGCCCTCTGGCAATGAGCAGTTCTTC
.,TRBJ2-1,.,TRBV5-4,CAIGQSSYNEQFF,TGTGCCATCGGACAGAGCTCCTACAATGAGCAGTTCTTC
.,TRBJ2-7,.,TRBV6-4,CASYANRQASYEQYF,TGTGCCAGCTACGCTAACAGACAGGCCAGCTACGAGCAGTACTTC
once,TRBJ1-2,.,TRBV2,CATEGGPSNYGYTF,TGTGCCACCGAGGGGGGTCCCTCTAACTATGGCTACACCTTC
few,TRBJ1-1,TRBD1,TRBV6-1,CASSEALLGWTGGNTEAFF,TGTGCCAGCAGTGAAGCGCTTCTAGGGTGGACAGGGGGGAACACTGAAGCTTTCTTT
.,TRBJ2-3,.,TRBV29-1,CSVPDTTDTQYF,TGCAGCGTACCGGATACCACAGATACGCAGTATTTT
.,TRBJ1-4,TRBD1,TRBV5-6,CASSLYEQGYEKLFF,TGTGCCAGCAGCTTGTATGAACAGGGGTATGAAAAACTGTTTTTT
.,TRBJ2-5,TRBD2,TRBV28,CASSLDLAEETQYF,TGTGCCAGCAGTTTAGACCTAGCGGAAGAGACCCAGTACTTC
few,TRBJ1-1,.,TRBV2,CASAPEVNTEAFF,TGTGCCAGCGCGCCCGAGGTGAACACTGAAGCTTTCTTT
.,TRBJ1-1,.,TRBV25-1,CASSEGQGWTEAFF,TGTGCCAGCAGTGAAGGGCAGGGCTGGACTGAAGCTTTCTTT
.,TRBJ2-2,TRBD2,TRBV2,CASSVLAGGNTGELFF,TGTGCCAGCAGCGTACTAGCGGGGGGGAACACCGGGGAGCTGTTTTTT
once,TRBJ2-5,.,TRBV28,CASSLSAETQYF,TGTGCCAGCAGTTTAAGCGCCGAGACCCAGTACTTC
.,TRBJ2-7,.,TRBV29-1,CSVENQAYEQYF,TGCAGCGTCGAGAACCAGGCCTACGAGCAGTACTTC
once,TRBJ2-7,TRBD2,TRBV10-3,CAIRRLAGGDEQYF,TGTGCCATCAGAAGACTAGCGGGAGGGGACGAGCAGTACTTC
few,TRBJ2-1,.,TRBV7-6,CASKGWAYNEQFF,TGTGCCAGTAAGGGCTGGGCCTACAATGAGCAGTTCTTC
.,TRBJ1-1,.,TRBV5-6,CASSLGRHLSGAFF,TGTGCCAGCAGCTTGGGCCGACATTTATCGGGAGCTTTCTTT
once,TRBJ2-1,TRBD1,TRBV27,CASTPEGAGRINEQFF,TGTGCCAGCACCCCTGAGGGGGCAGGGCGCATCAATGAGCAGTTCTTC
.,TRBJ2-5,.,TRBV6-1,CASSDRLGETQYF,TGTGCCAGCAGTGACAGGCTCGGGGAGACCCAGTACTTC
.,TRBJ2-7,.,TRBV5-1,CASSLYNEQYF,TGCGCCAGCAGCTTGTATAACGAGCAGTACTTC
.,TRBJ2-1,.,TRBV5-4,CASSLPEDPYNEQFF,TGTGCCAGCAGCCTACCCGAGGACCCTTACAATGAGCAGTTCTTC
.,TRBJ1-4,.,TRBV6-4,CASSESGGNEKLFF,TGTGCCAGCAGTGAGTCGGGGGGCAATGAAAAACTGTTTTTT
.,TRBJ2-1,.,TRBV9,CASSSRGAGAYNEQFF,TGTGCCAGCAGCTCCAGGGGGGCGGGAGCTTACAATGAGCAGTTCTTC
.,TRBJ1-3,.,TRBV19,CASSMRSAAGNTIYF,TGTGCCAGTAGTATGAGGAGCGCAGCTGGAAACACCATATATTTT
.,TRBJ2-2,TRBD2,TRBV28,CASWTSGRGAGELFF,TGTGCCAGCTGGACTAGCGGGAGAGGGGCCGGGGAGCTGTTTTTT
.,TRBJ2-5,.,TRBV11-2,CASSRGGQAKQETQYF,TGTGCCAGCAGCAGGGGGGGACAGGCAAAACAAGAGACCCAGTACTTC